Following are 31 T cell receptor beta chains from one sample sequenced in a study of regulatory T cells in long-lasting Graves disease. For TCR beta, libraries came from iRepertoire HTBI primers and Arm-PCR of CDR3 regions. TCRdb used MiXCR to reprocess the multiplex PCR reads, holding one entry per CDR3 protein. The sample lists about 610,000 distinct CDR3 sequences, about 16% occurring once. Time point denoted: newly diagnosed GD, antithyroid drugs for less than 3 months. After RNA was extracted from PBMCs, the TCR library was made from it. This same sample was also taken into another study, of T cells in Graves' hyperthyroidism and ophthalmopathy.

This material consisted of peripheral blood mononuclear cells (PBMCs), taken at new diagnosis, from a patient treated with antithyroid drugs. These receptors originate from a man younger than 35 with Graves disease.

On this clonotype itself: A read error may produce the germline difference seen at one junction end. The chain carries TRBV7-9 and TRBJ2-2, with D hard to call. Germline V lookup: CDR1 SEHNR, CDR2 FQNEAQ (reference sequence). The CDR3 is 16 residues long. The CDR3 reads CASTLPLSAATGELFF. As DNA, the CDR3 is TGTGCCAGCACCTTACCCCTCAGCGCGGCCACCGGGGAGCTGTTTTTT. Full variable domain (rest looked up from reference TRBV7-9 and TRBJ2-2): DTGVSQNPRHKITKRGQNVTFRCDPISEHNRLYWYRQTLGQGPEFLTYFQNEAQLEKSRLLSDRFSAERPKGSFSTLEIQRTEQGDSAMYLCASTLPLSAATGELFFGEGSRLTVL.

This clonotype was recorded at least ten times. V and J are TRBV6-5 and TRBJ2-4; 8 bases align to TRBD2. Germline lookup yields CDR1 MNHEY and CDR2 SVGAGI. This CDR3 is built from 16 residues. With V trimmed by 4 bases and J by 0 bases, 5 bases remained unmatched. The CDR3 nucleotides read TGTGCCAGCAGTTTAGACGGGGGGGTAGCCAAAAACATTCAGTACTTC. Protein product: CASSLDGGVAKNIQYF.

The V and J genes are TRBV30 and TRBJ1-6, with TRBD1 identical over 7 bases. After removal of 0 bases from V and 10 bases from J, the junction contained 6 bases not matched to a gene. Per the germline V gene, CDR1 is GTSNPN and CDR2 is SVGIG (reference sequence). CDR3 length equals 14 residues. The CDR3 protein is CAWSVGAGGSPLHF. The CDR3 DNA reads TGTGCCTGGAGTGTTGGGGCAGGGGGATCACCCCTCCACTTT.

This clonotype was recorded at least ten times. The V gene is TRBV16, the J gene TRBJ2-7; possibly TRBD1 for D (5 bases). V shed 3 bases and J shed 2 bases, with 11 bases lying between them. This CDR3 has 14 amino acids. The germline gives CDR1 KGHSY, CDR2 FQNENV. CDR3 DNA: TGTGCCAGCAGCCATCCAGGGCAGACCTACGAGCAGTACTTC. It is translated as CASSHPGQTYEQYF.

This clonotype was observed a handful of times. V gene TRBV7-8 combines with J gene TRBJ2-7, with TRBD1 as a possible D gene (5 bases). Trimming cost V 1 base and J 4 bases, with 11 bases left between them. CDR3 length: 14 residues. CDR1 is SGHVS and CDR2 is FQNEAQ in the germline V gene. CDR3 DNA sequence: TGTGCCAGCAGCTTAGAAGGGGCCAGGTACGAGCAGTACTTC. It codes for CASSLEGARYEQYF.

Concerning this clonotype itself: A much larger clone differs by one base, so this may be a read error. V usage is TRBV3-1 and J usage is TRBJ1-3, with no clear D. This CDR3 region has 14 residues. CDR1 and CDR2 from the germline V gene are LGHDT and YNNKEL (reference sequence). V lost 4 bases and J lost 8, with 15 bases in between. CDR3 amino acids: CASSPPASGDTIYF. As DNA, the CDR3 is TGTGCCAGCAGCCCGCCCGCCAGCGGAGACACCATATATTTT.

This clonotype showed up many times. The chain links TRBV12-3 or TRBV12-4 to TRBJ1-2, with D possibly TRBD1 on 5 matching bases. Trimming removed 7 bases from V and 4 bases from J, with 10 bases in between. This CDR3 has 12 residues. CDR3 region: CASTSGAYGYTF. CDR3 DNA sequence: TGTGCCAGCACCTCCGGGGCCTATGGCTACACCTTC.

The V gene is TRBV4-1, the J gene TRBJ2-7; 8 bases are shared with TRBD2. CDR1 MGHRA and CDR2 YSYEKL come from the germline V gene. The V segment lost 1 base and the J segment 5 bases; nucleotides outside the gene matches: 7. The CDR3 consists of 15 residues. CDR3 loop: CASSQAAGAYDEQYF. The CDR3 bases are TGCGCCAGCAGCCAAGCAGCGGGAGCTTACGACGAGCAGTACTTC.

There are a few counts of this clonotype. The chain couples TRBV7-9 to TRBJ1-1; the D is unclear. CDR1 is SEHNR and CDR2 is FQNEAQ in the germline V gene (reference sequence). This CDR3 contains 16 residues. Trimming removed 0 bases from V and 1 base from J, with 12 bases in between. DNA for the CDR3: TGTGCCAGCAGCTTAGCAACAATCGCGGGGAACACTGAAGCTTTCTTT. Encoded protein: CASSLATIAGNTEAFF.

Many counts were recorded for this clonotype. The V and J genes are TRBV20-1 and TRBJ1-1; 7 positions match TRBD1. CDR3 length: 13 residues. CDR1 DFQATT and CDR2 SNEGSKA come from the germline V gene (reference sequence). The junction had 7 bases not matched to a gene; V was cut back by 8 bases and J by 1 base. The CDR3 loop reads CSPRGQKNTEAFF. The CDR3 DNA reads TGCAGTCCACGGGGACAGAAGAACACTGAAGCTTTCTTT.

The V and J genes are TRBV7-9 and TRBJ2-7, with TRBD1 matching 8 bases. Germline V lookup: CDR1 SEHNR, CDR2 FQNEAQ (reference sequence). V lost 2 bases to trimming and J lost 6 bases; unmatched junction nucleotides: 6. This CDR3 spans 14 amino acids. The CDR3 here is CASSLYGTGIEQYF. Written as DNA, the CDR3 is TGTGCCAGCAGCTTATACGGGACAGGTATCGAGCAGTACTTC. Using reference TRBV7-9 and TRBJ2-7 for the parts outside the CDR3, the full variable domain is DTGVSQNPRHKITKRGQNVTFRCDPISEHNRLYWYRQTLGQGPEFLTYFQNEAQLEKSRLLSDRFSAERPKGSFSTLEIQRTEQGDSAMYLCASSLYGTGIEQYFGPGTRLTVT.

This clonotype was seen repeatedly, ten times or more. The V gene is TRBV3-1, the J gene TRBJ1-1, with D maybe TRBD1 (6 bases). The CDR3 runs to 17 residues. V shed 4 bases and J shed 5 bases, with 23 bases lying between them. Germline CDR1 and CDR2: LGHDT and YNNKEL (reference sequence). CDR3: CASSPVPPGARGTEAFF. The CDR3 DNA is TGTGCCAGCAGCCCCGTACCTCCAGGGGCGCGAGGTACTGAAGCTTTCTTT.

The gene calls are TRBV7-9 and TRBJ2-7; TRBD2 might be the D (5 bases). The CDR3 loop spans 12 amino acids. Trimming removed 8 bases from V and 1 base from J, with 9 bases in between. Germline V gene data show CDR1 as SEHNR and CDR2 as FQNEAQ (reference sequence). CDR3 sequence: CASGRASYEQYF. The CDR3 DNA follows: TGTGCCAGCGGGCGGGCGTCCTACGAGCAGTACTTC.

The CDR3 sequence: CASSQDPAGGPGDTQYF. As DNA, the CDR3 is TGTGCCAGCAGCCAAGATCCAGCGGGAGGCCCGGGAGATACGCAGTATTTT. The chain recombines TRBV4-2 with TRBJ2-3, with 9 positions matching TRBD2. The CDR3 spans 17 residues. The V and J ends lost 0 bases and 5 bases, in that order; junction bases with no gene match: 9. Per germline, CDR1 LGHNA and CDR2 YNFKEQ.

This clonotype was observed at least ten times. The J gene is TRBJ1-2, the V gene TRBV12-3 or TRBV12-4; the D is unclear. The CDR3 sequence is 13 residues long. Between the trimmed V and J ends, which lost 1 base and 4 bases, there was a span of 7 bases. DNA of the CDR3: TGTGCCAGCAGTTTAGACGGGCTCTATGGCTACACCTTC. Protein: CASSLDGLYGYTF.

This clonotype showed up many times. The chain links TRBV3-1 to TRBJ2-2, with 9 bases that match TRBD2. The CDR3 runs 16 residues. From germline, CDR1 is LGHDT and CDR2 YNNKEL (reference sequence). With 3 bases clipped from V and 5 bases from J, the junction kept 7 bases outside the gene matches. The CDR3 DNA reads TGTGCCAGCAGCCACTTTAGCGGGAGCGGTACCGGGGAGCTGTTTTTT. This gives the protein CASSHFSGSGTGELFF.

This clonotype was seen ten or more times. The V call is TRBV3-1, the J call TRBJ1-1, with D perhaps matching TRBD1 (5 bases). This CDR3 contains 11 residues. V dropped 8 bases and J dropped 5 bases, with 9 bases sitting between them. CDR1 is LGHDT, CDR2 YNNKEL, per germline (reference sequence). CDR3 DNA: TGTGCCAGCCAGAAGGGGACTGAAGCTTTCTTT. This sequence encodes CASQKGTEAFF.

The CDR3 region is CASTGQWTGAIYYEQYF. CDR3 sequence (DNA): TGTGCCAGCACCGGCCAATGGACAGGGGCAATATACTACGAGCAGTACTTC. The V and J genes are TRBV5-6 and TRBJ2-7; 9 nucleotides line up with TRBD1. With V trimmed by 6 bases and J by 3 bases, 16 bases remained unmatched. CDR1 SGHDT and CDR2 YYEEEE come from the germline V gene. The CDR3 totals 17 residues.

The rearrangement links TRBV28 to TRBJ2-1; 7 bases align to TRBD2. In germline, CDR1 is MDHEN, CDR2 SYDVKM. V lost 6 bases and J lost 4; bases outside the gene matches: 9. There are 15 residues in the CDR3. CDR3 sequence: CASRPLGEGYNEQFF. The DNA for the CDR3 is TGTGCCAGCAGACCTCTTGGGGAGGGGTACAATGAGCAGTTCTTC.

Concerning this clonotype itself: A much larger clone lies one base from this, so it may be a read error. This chain joins TRBV18 and TRBJ1-5, with a weak D call TRBD1 (5 bases). The germline V gene encodes CDR1 KGHSH and CDR2 LQKENI. The CDR3 is 13 residues long. Trimming removed 5 bases at V and 6 bases at J, with 11 bases between. CDR3 residues: CASSGGAGQPQHF. CDR3 DNA: TGTGCCAGCTCAGGAGGGGCTGGTCAGCCCCAGCATTTT.

This clonotype was detected a few times. The rearrangement joins TRBV28 to TRBJ1-3; tentative D call: TRBD1 (5 bases). Germline lookup yields CDR1 MDHEN and CDR2 SYDVKM. V was clipped by 2 bases and J by 4 bases, with 18 bases between them. The CDR3 loop spans 17 amino acids. CDR3 residues: CASSLPPIFRGGNTIYF. The CDR3, as DNA: TGTGCCAGCAGTTTACCCCCCATTTTCCGGGGGGGAAACACCATATATTTT.

This clonotype was seen a few times. V usage is TRBV20-1 and J usage is TRBJ2-3; possibly TRBD2 for D (6 bases). The CDR3 runs 18 residues. Germline values: CDR1 DFQATT, CDR2 SNEGSKA (reference sequence). Trimming took 1 base from V and 1 from J, leaving 21 bases between them. CDR3 residues: CSARGILGTATRTDTQYF. DNA of the CDR3: TGCAGTGCTAGAGGGATACTCGGGACTGCAACCCGCACAGATACGCAGTATTTT.

The chain recombines TRBV28 with TRBJ2-3; tentatively, D is TRBD1 (6 bases). Germline V lookup: CDR1 MDHEN, CDR2 SYDVKM. There are 14 residues in the CDR3. Trimming stripped 3 bases from V and 2 bases from J, with 9 bases between. This CDR3 reads CASSFGQTTDTQYF. The CDR3 region has the DNA TGTGCCAGCAGTTTTGGACAGACCACAGATACGCAGTATTTT.

This clonotype has ten or more counts. The chain combines TRBV11-3 with TRBJ1-2; TRBD1 matches at 7 bases. The V and J ends lost 5 bases and 4 bases, in that order; junction bases with no gene match: 7. Germline V gene sequence: CDR1 SGHNT, CDR2 YENEEA. CDR3 length equals 14 residues. The DNA of the CDR3 is TGTGCCAGCAGCCATGACAGGGACGCCTATGGCTACACCTTC. It is translated as CASSHDRDAYGYTF.

The table lists this clonotype with a few counts. Here the CDR3 DNA reads TGCAGTGCTAGGCCCGACAGAGGAGTTAACTATGGCTACACCTTC. As protein: CSARPDRGVNYGYTF. The chain is built from TRBV20-1 and TRBJ1-2; the D gene is possibly TRBD1 (5 bases). This CDR3 is built from 15 residues. From germline, CDR1 is DFQATT and CDR2 SNEGSKA (reference sequence). Trimming took 3 bases from V and 1 from J, leaving 15 bases between them.

This chain uses TRBV20-1 with TRBJ2-1; TRBD1 matches 7 bases. V shed 5 bases and J 0 bases; nucleotides not matched to a gene: 4. The CDR3 has 14 residues. Germline CDR1 reads DFQATT; CDR2 reads SNEGSKA (reference sequence). The chain's CDR3 is CSAGQASSYNEQFF. The DNA for the CDR3 is TGCAGTGCTGGACAGGCGAGCTCCTACAATGAGCAGTTCTTC.

This clonotype was seen more than once but under ten times. A read error may produce the germline difference seen at one junction end. The rearrangement joins TRBV15 to TRBJ2-1; 7 bases line up with TRBD2. In germline, CDR1 is LNHNV, CDR2 YYDKDF (reference sequence). The CDR3 spans 19 residues. The CDR3 DNA reads as TGTGCCACCAGCAGAGATCGGCGGGCTAGCGGAGGCTCCCACAATGAGCAGTTCTTC. It codes for CATSRDRRASGGSHNEQFF.

This clonotype has a count of ten or more. DNA for the CDR3: TGTGCCAGCAGCATTAGCGGGGGCTCCTACGAGCAGTACTTC. This gives the protein CASSISGGSYEQYF. The chain employs TRBV7-2 and TRBJ2-7; 9 bases match TRBD2. Looked up from germline, CDR1 is SGHTA and CDR2 is FQGNSA. The length of the CDR3 is 14 residues. V was clipped by 5 bases and J by 0 bases; unmatched bases: 2.

This clonotype showed up many times. The chain combines TRBV18 with TRBJ1-1; D is perhaps TRBD1 (6 bases). With 4 bases removed from V and 1 base from J, the gap between germline ends came to 13 bases. The CDR3 is 15 residues long. Germline-derived CDR1 and CDR2 are KGHSH and LQKENI. The CDR3 loop is CASSLRQVPNTEAFF. DNA of the CDR3: TGTGCCAGCTCACTCAGACAGGTACCGAACACTGAAGCTTTCTTT.

Details on this clonotype: One junction end does not reproduce the germline sequence, and a read error may be involved. The rearrangement uses TRBV7-9 and TRBJ2-3; 8 nucleotides match TRBD2. The germline V gene encodes CDR1 SEHNR and CDR2 FQNEAQ (reference sequence). The CDR3 extends over 11 amino acids. CDR3 DNA sequence: TGTGCCAGCAGCCCCCCGGGGGGGGGTAGTTTT. Translated, it gives CASSPPGGGSF.

This clonotype came up many times. The V call is TRBV27, the J call TRBJ2-7, with 9 bases fitting TRBD1. Unmatched junction bases numbered 9, after V lost 5 bases and J lost 4 bases. The CDR3 has 15 amino acids. Per germline, CDR1 MNHEY and CDR2 SMNVEV (reference sequence). This CDR3 is CASSPGTGSGYEQYF. Here the CDR3 DNA reads TGTGCCAGCAGTCCAGGGACAGGGAGTGGGTACGAGCAGTACTTC.